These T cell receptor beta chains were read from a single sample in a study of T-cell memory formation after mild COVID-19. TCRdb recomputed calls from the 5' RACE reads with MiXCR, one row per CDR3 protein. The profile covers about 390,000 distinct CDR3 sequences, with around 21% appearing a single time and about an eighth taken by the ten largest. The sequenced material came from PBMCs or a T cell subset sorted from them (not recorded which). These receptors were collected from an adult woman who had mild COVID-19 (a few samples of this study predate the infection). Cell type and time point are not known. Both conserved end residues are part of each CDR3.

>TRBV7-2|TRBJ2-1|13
CASSNLHVNEQFF
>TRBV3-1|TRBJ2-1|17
CATSQTGTRGHYNEQFF
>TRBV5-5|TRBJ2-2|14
CASSLGADTGELFF
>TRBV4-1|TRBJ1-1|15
CASSEYGEEDTEAFF
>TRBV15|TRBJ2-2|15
CATSASTGRYGELFF
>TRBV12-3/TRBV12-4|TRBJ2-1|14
CASSPDPGRNEQFF
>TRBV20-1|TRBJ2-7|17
CSATQQFGPQPDYEQYF
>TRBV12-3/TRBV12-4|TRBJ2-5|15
CASSFTGQVVGTQYF
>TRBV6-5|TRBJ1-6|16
CASSYLRTAGNSPLHF
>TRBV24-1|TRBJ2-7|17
CATSGWPGTGGTYEQYF
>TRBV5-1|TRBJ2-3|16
CASSLALIGSTDTQYF
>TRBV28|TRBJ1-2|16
CASSPGTGGGLYGYTF
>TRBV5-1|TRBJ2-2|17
CASSLELQIRGTGELFF
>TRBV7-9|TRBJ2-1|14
CASQDREPGNEQFF
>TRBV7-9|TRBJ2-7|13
CASSFTGNGEQYF
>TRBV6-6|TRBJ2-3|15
CASRRGAGATDTQYF
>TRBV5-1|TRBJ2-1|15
CASSPRGGAWNEQFF
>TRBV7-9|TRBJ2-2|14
CASRFDGDTGELFF
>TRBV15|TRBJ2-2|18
CATSSGGSGGVEAGELFF
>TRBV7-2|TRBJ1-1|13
CASSLAMNTEAFF
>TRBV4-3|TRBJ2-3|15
CASSFGLASRDTQYF
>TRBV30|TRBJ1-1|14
CAWSVLQGSTEAFF
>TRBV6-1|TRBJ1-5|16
CASSGGSGASNQPQHF
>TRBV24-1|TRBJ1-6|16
CATQPRGLGINSPLHF
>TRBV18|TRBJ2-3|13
CASSPGLTDTQYF
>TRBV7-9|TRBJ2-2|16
CASSLRGGLGTGELFF
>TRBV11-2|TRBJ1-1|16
CASSYGVLRTGNEAFF
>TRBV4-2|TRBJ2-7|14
CASSQAGRSYEQYF
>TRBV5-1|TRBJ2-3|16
CASSLLLAESTDTQYF
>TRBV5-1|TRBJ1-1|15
CASSLEGPTNTEAFF
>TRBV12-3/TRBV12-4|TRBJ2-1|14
CASSSGTLGNEQFF
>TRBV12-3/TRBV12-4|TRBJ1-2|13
CASSPTGLEGYTF
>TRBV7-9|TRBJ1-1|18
CASSRVSLQGPGWTEAFF
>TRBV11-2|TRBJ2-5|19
CASSFSLYRQQAQWETQYF